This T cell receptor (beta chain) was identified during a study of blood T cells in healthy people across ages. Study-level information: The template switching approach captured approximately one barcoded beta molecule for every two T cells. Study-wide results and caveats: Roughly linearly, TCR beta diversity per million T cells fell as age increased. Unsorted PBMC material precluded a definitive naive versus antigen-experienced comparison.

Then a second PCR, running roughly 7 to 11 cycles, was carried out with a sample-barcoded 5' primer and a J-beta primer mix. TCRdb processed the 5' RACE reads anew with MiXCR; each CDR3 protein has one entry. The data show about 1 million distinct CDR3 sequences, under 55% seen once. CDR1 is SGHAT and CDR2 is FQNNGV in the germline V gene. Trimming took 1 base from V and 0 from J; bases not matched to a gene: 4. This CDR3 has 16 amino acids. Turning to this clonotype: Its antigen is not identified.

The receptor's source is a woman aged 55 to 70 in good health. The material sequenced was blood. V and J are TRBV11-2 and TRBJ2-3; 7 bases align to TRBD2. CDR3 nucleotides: TGTGCCAGCAGCTTAGGGACTAGAGGTAGCACAGATACGCAGTATTTT. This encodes CASSLGTRGSTDTQYF.